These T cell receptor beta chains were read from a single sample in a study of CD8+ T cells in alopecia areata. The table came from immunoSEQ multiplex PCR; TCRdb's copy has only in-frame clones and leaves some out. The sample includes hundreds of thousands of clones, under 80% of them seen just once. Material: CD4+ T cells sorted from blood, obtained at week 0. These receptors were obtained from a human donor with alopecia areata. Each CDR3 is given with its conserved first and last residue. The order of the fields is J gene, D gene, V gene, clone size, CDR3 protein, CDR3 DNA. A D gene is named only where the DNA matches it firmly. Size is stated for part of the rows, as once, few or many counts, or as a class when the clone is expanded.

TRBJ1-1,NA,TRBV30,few,CAWSWGRNTEAFF,TGTGCCTGGAGCTGGGGGCGAAACACTGAAGCTTTCTTT
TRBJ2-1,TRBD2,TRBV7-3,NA,CASSLGLAGNEQFF,TGTGCCAGCAGCCTGGGGCTAGCGGGGAATGAGCAGTTCTTC
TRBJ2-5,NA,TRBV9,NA,CASSPPTETQYF,TGTGCCAGCAGCCCCCCGACGGAGACCCAGTACTTC
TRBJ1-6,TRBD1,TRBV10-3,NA,CASAGTGLSPLHF,TGTGCCAGCGCTGGGACAGGGTTATCACCCCTCCACTTT
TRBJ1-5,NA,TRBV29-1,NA,CSVVWGLGQPQHF,TGCAGCGTGGTTTGGGGTTTGGGACAGCCCCAGCATTTT
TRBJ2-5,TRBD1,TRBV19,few,CASSIRRGLETQYF,TGTGCCAGTAGTATCCGCAGGGGGCTGGAGACCCAGTACTTC
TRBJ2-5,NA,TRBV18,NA,CASSPIRDGQETQYF,TGTGCCAGCTCACCGATCCGGGACGGGCAAGAGACCCAGTACTTC
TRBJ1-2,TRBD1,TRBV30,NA,CAWTFWTGGGYTF,TGTGCCTGGACTTTTTGGACAGGAGGAGGCTACACCTTC
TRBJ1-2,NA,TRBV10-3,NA,CASGEDPGYTF,TGTGCCAGTGGAGAGGATCCGGGCTACACCTTC
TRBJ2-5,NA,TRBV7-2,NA,CASSLDTVETQYF,TGTGCCAGCAGCTTAGATACAGTGGAGACCCAGTACTTC
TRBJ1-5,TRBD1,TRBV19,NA,CASSISRGPQPQHF,TGTGCCAGTAGTATCTCCAGGGGGCCTCAGCCCCAGCATTTT
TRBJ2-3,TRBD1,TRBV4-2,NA,CASSQDRRTIGTGAYF,TGTGCCAGCAGCCAAGACCGCCGAACCATCGGGACAGGGGCGTATTTT
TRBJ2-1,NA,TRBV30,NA,CAWKPDSYNEQFF,TGTGCCTGGAAGCCCGACTCCTACAATGAGCAGTTCTTC
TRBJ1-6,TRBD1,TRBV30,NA,CAWSMDRTNSPLHF,TGTGCCTGGAGTATGGACAGGACTAATTCACCCCTCCACTTT
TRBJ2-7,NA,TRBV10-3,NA,CAVASSYEQYF,TGTGCCGTCGCGAGCTCCTACGAGCAGTACTTC
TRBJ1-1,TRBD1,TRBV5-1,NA,CASSQPTGGANTEAFF,TGCGCCAGCAGCCAACCGACAGGGGGAGCGAACACTGAAGCTTTCTTT
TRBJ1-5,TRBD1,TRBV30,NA,CAWSGQGRQPQHF,TGTGCCTGGAGTGGACAGGGACGGCAGCCCCAGCATTTT
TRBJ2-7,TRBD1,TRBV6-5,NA,CASSYRQGYEQYF,TGTGCCAGCAGTTACCGACAGGGCTACGAGCAGTACTTC
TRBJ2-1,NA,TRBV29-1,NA,CSVPLGGSYNEQFF,TGCAGCGTTCCCCTGGGCGGTTCCTACAATGAGCAGTTCTTC
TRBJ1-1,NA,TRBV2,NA,CASSAGRGTEAFF,TGTGCCAGCAGTGCGGGGCGGGGTACTGAAGCTTTCTTT
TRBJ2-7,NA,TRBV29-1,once,CSVARQVSYEQYF,TGCAGCGTTGCCCGGCAGGTCTCCTACGAGCAGTACTTC
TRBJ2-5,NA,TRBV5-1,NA,CASSPRVEETQYF,TGCGCCAGCTCGCCCCGGGTAGAAGAGACCCAGTACTTC
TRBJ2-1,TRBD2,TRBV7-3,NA,CASSIGTSRDEQFF,TGTGCCAGCAGCATCGGGACTAGCCGGGATGAGCAGTTCTTC
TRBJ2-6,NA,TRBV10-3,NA,CAISEFIAAGANVLTF,TGTGCCATCAGTGAGTTTATTGCGGCAGGGGCCAACGTCCTGACTTTC
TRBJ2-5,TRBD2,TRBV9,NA,CASSSLPRGGRETQYF,TGTGCCAGCAGCTCTCTCCCCCGGGGGGGCCGAGAGACCCAGTACTTC
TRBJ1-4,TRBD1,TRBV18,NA,CASSRDRDPQKLFF,TGTGCCAGCTCAAGGGACAGGGACCCTCAAAAACTGTTTTTT
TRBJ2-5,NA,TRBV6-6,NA,CASSQPGRKETQYF,TGTGCCAGCAGCCAACCGGGACGTAAGGAGACCCAGTACTTC
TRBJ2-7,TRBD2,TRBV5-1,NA,CASSPTSGGPYEQYF,TGCGCCAGCAGCCCCACTAGCGGGGGCCCCTACGAGCAGTACTTC
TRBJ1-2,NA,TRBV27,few,CASSLSRTALRGGYTF,TGTGCCAGCAGTTTATCCAGGACAGCCCTAAGAGGTGGCTACACCTTC
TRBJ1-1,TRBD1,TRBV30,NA,CAWSAQGGAFF,TGTGCCTGGAGTGCGCAGGGGGGAGCTTTCTTT
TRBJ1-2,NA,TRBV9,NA,CASSIGQPAYGYTF,TGTGCCAGCAGCATCGGACAGCCGGCCTATGGCTACACCTTC
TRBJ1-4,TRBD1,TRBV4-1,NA,CASSPRQGVNEKLFF,TGCGCCAGCAGCCCCAGACAGGGAGTGAATGAAAAACTGTTTTTT
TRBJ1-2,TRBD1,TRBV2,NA,CASSEVGGQGAYGYTF,TGTGCCAGCAGTGAAGTGGGTGGACAGGGGGCCTATGGCTACACCTTC
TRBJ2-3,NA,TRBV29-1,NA,CSVEVGRMGTQYF,TGCAGCGTTGAAGTCGGTAGGATGGGTACGCAGTATTTT
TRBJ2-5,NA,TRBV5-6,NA,CASSLEGTQYF,TGTGCCAGCAGCTTGGAGGGGACCCAGTACTTC
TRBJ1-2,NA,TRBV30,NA,CAWSVSRSNYGYTF,TGTGCCTGGAGTGTTAGTAGGTCTAACTATGGCTACACCTTC
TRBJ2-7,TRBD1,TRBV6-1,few,CASSRPGTATYEQYF,TGTGCCAGCAGTAGACCCGGGACAGCTACCTACGAGCAGTACTTC
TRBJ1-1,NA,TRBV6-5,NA,CASSYKGQNTEAFF,TGTGCCAGCAGTTACAAAGGACAGAACACTGAAGCTTTCTTT
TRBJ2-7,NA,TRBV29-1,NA,CSVVGALDEQYF,TGCAGCGTTGTAGGGGCTCTCGACGAGCAGTACTTC
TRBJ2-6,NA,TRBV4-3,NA,CASSQDPSGANVLTF,TGCGCCAGCAGCCAAGATCCCTCTGGGGCCAACGTCCTGACTTTC
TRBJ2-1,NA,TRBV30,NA,CAWSVLEGIGEQFF,TGTGCCTGGAGTGTACTTGAGGGGATCGGTGAGCAGTTCTTC
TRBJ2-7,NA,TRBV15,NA,CATSMDGGPAYEQYF,TGTGCCACCAGCATGGACGGAGGCCCAGCCTACGAGCAGTACTTC
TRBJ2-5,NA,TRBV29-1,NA,CSVDTRPQYF,TGCAGCGTTGATACCAGGCCCCAGTACTTC
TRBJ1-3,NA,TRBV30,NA,CAWARPSGNTIYF,TGTGCCTGGGCCCGGCCCTCTGGAAACACCATATATTTT
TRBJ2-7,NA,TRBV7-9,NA,CASSDLRDGTYEQYF,TGTGCCAGCAGCGATCTCCGGGACGGGACCTACGAGCAGTACTTC
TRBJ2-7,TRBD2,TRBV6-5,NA,CASSRSTGGIHEQYF,TGTGCCAGCAGCCGCTCAACGGGAGGGATCCACGAGCAGTACTTC
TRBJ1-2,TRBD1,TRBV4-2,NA,CASSQAWDRGLSYTF,TGTGCCAGCAGCCAAGCATGGGACAGGGGGCTGAGCTACACCTTC
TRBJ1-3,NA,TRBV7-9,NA,CASSLRQAGGSNTIYF,TGTGCCAGCAGCTTAAGACAGGCCGGAGGGTCAAACACCATATATTTT